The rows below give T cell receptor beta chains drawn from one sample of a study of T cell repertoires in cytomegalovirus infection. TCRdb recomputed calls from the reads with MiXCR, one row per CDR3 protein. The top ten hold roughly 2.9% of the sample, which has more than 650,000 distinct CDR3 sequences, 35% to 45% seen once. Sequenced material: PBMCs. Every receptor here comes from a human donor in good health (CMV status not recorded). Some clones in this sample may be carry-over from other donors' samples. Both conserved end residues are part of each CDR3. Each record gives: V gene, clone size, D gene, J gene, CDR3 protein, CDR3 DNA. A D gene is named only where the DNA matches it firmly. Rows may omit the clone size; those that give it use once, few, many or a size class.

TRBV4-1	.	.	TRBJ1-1	CASSQAWPLSGWNTEAFF	TGCGCCAGCAGCCAAGCCTGGCCTCTCTCTGGCTGGAACACTGAAGCTTTCTTT
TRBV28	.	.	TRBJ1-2	CASSTPGQYYTF	TGTGCCAGCAGTACCCCGGGACAATATTACACCTTC
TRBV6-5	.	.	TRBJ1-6	CASSGNDYNSPLHF	TGTGCCAGCTCCGGCAACGACTATAATTCACCCCTCCACTTT
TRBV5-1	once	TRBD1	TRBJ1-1	CASREWDRVFWSEAFF	TGCGCCAGCAGAGAGTGGGACAGGGTTTTTTGGTCTGAAGCTTTCTTT
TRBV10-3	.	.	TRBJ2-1	CAISDRTEQFF	TGTGCCATCAGTGACAGGACCGAGCAGTTCTTC
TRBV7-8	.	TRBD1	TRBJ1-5	CASSEGALVYSNQPQHF	TGTGCCAGCAGCGAGGGGGCATTGGTTTATAGCAATCAGCCCCAGCATTTT
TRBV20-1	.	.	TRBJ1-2	CSASSNWDYGYTF	TGCAGTGCTAGTAGCAACTGGGACTATGGCTACACCTTC
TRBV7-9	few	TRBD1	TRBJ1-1	CASSWPGQGGTEAFF	TGTGCCAGCAGCTGGCCGGGACAGGGAGGGACTGAAGCTTTCTTT
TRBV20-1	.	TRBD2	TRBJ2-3	CSASRGGLNTQYF	TGCAGTGCTAGCCGGGGGGGCTTGAATACGCAGTATTTT
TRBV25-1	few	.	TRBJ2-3	CASSEPLPDTQYF	TGTGCCAGCAGTGAACCCCTTCCGGATACGCAGTATTTT
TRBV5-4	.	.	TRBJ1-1	CASSLERGRFNTEAFF	TGTGCCAGCAGCTTGGAGAGGGGACGGTTTAACACTGAAGCTTTCTTT
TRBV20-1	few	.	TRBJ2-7	CSARDRLFSYEQYF	TGCAGTGCTAGAGACCGGTTATTCTCCTACGAGCAGTACTTC
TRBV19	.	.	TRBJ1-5	CASSIAGRSNQPQHF	TGTGCCAGTAGTATAGCGGGCAGAAGCAATCAGCCCCAGCATTTT